This T cell receptor beta chain was retrieved from a study of multiple sclerosis patients with progressive multifocal leukoencephalopathy. The study's findings and limits: Findings may reflect JC virus infection or just general immunocompromise.

The V and J ends lost 7 bases and 7 bases respectively, with 10 bases between them. The germline V gene encodes CDR1 DFQATT and CDR2 SNEGSKA (reference sequence). The CDR3 totals 11 residues. This was a survey-level run. Data came from immunoSEQ multiplex PCR; TCRdb stores just in-frame clones and leaves some out. The data contain roughly 30,000 clones, around 91% of them singletons. Regarding time point: before natalizumab initiation. Every listed patient previously received interferon beta; all PML patients were women. Before the first natalizumab infusion, T0 blood samples were taken. Details on this clone: Antigen: not known.

This clonotype was obtained from a human donor with multiple sclerosis. The source material was PBMCs. V usage is TRBV20-1 and J usage is TRBJ1-4, with a weak D call TRBD1 (6 bases). CDR3 residues: CSGGRGEKLFF. The CDR3 region has the DNA TGCAGTGGAGGCAGGGGTGAAAAACTGTTTTTT.